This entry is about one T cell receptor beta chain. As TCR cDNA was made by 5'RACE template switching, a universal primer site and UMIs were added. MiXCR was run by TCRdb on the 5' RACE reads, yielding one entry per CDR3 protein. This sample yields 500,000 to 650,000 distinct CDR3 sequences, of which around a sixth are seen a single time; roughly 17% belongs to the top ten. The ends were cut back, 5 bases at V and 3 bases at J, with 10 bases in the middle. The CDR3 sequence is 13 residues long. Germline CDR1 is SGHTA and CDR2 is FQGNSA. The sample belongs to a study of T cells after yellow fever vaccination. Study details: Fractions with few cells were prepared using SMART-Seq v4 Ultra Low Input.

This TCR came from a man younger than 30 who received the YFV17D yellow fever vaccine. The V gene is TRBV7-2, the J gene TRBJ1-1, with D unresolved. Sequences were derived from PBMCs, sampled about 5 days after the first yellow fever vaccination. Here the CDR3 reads CASSQHGDTEAFF. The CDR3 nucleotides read TGTGCCAGCAGCCAACATGGGGACACTGAAGCTTTCTTT.